These 31 T cell receptor beta chains were all obtained from the same sample, sequenced in a study of blood T cell repertoires in COVID-19. The method was immunoSEQ multiplex PCR; TCRdb's version includes in-frame clones alone and lacks a portion of them. The sample carries about 280,000 clones, 85% recorded once. Sequencing was done on a sample of PBMCs or T cells enriched from blood (not recorded which). These TCRs come from a woman aged 45-65 years who had recovered from COVID-19.

V and J are TRBV20-1 and TRBJ1-2; D is undetermined. Trimming cost V 4 bases and J 5 bases, with 8 bases left between them. CDR1 and CDR2 (germline): DFQATT, SNEGSKA (reference sequence). The CDR3 runs 11 residues. The CDR3 is CSAKSGYGYTF. Written as DNA, the CDR3 is TGCAGTGCTAAGTCAGGATATGGCTACACCTTC.

J is TRBJ1-1 and V is TRBV12-3 or TRBV12-4; the D is unclear. This CDR3 comprises 10 residues. The V end was cut by 11 bases, the J end by 5 bases, with 9 bases between. The DNA for the CDR3 is TGTGCCTCCTCGGGGACTGAAGCTTTCTTT. Protein product: CASSGTEAFF.

This chain joins TRBV9 and TRBJ2-5, with 9 bases aligning to TRBD1. Per the germline V gene, CDR1 is SGDLS and CDR2 is YYNGEE. CDR3 length: 16 amino acids. V gave up 4 bases and J gave up 4 bases; unmatched junction bases: 11. Written as DNA, the CDR3 is TGTGCCAGCAGCCCGGGAACAGGGGGCGGTACAGAGACCCAGTACTTC. It yields the protein CASSPGTGGGTETQYF.

The chain carries TRBV15 and TRBJ1-1; 7 bases match TRBD1. V dropped 6 bases and J dropped 1; count of bases not matched to a gene: 5. CDR1 LNHNV and CDR2 YYDKDF come from the germline V gene (reference sequence). The CDR3 is 14 amino acids. This chain's CDR3 is CATRTGTANTEAFF. DNA for the CDR3: TGTGCCACCAGGACCGGGACAGCGAACACTGAAGCTTTCTTT.

CDR3 in DNA: TGTGCCATCAGTGAGCCGAAGCGGGGGGGCCGGTACGAGCAGTACTTC. It yields the protein CAISEPKRGGRYEQYF. V and J are TRBV10-3 and TRBJ2-7; 10 bases align to TRBD2. The trim removed 2 bases at V and 4 bases at J, leaving 8 bases unmatched. Germline V gene lookup returns CDR1 ENHRY and CDR2 SYGVKD. This CDR3 contains 16 residues.

The rearrangement joins TRBV6-4 to TRBJ1-1, with D tentatively TRBD1 (5 bases). The germline V gene encodes CDR1 MRHNA and CDR2 SNTAGT. Between the trimmed V and J ends, which lost 6 bases and 5 bases, there was a span of 16 bases. The CDR3 has 14 amino acids. Here the CDR3 reads CASRIRAWVTEAFF. The DNA for the CDR3 is TGTGCCAGCAGAATCAGGGCATGGGTGACTGAAGCTTTCTTT.

This clone was detected once. The chain uses TRBV10-3 and TRBJ1-2, with a possible D match to TRBD1 (6 bases). This CDR3 contains 13 residues. CDR1 and CDR2 from the germline V gene are ENHRY and SYGVKD. V was clipped by 6 bases and J by 2 bases, with 10 bases between them. CDR3 nucleotide sequence: TGTGCCATCAGCGTAGACAGGAACTATGGCTACACCTTC. The encoded protein is CAISVDRNYGYTF.

In the case of this clone: The sample contains more than one DNA sequence encoding this CDR3. The chain employs TRBV5-1 and TRBJ1-2; tentatively, D is TRBD1 (5 bases). The CDR3 has 14 amino acids. V was clipped by 0 bases and J by 2 bases, with 8 bases between them. The germline CDR1 and CDR2 sequences are SGHRS and YFSETQ. Here the CDR3 reads CASSLGQGNYGYTF. The CDR3 DNA reads as TGCGCCAGCAGCTTGGGTCAGGGAAACTATGGCTACACCTTC.

CDR3 bases: TGTGCCACCAGTGATTTTGTGACAGCCACAGATACGCAGTATTTT. Translated, it gives CATSDFVTATDTQYF. This rearrangement joins TRBV24-1 to TRBJ2-3, with D possibly TRBD1 on 5 matching bases. This CDR3 is 15 amino acids long. V was trimmed by 1 base and J by 2 bases, leaving 9 bases between them. CDR1 and CDR2 from the germline V gene are KGHDR and SFDVKD.

The chain employs TRBV10-2 and TRBJ2-3; 10 bases agree with TRBD2. The CDR3 length is 14 residues. After removal of 7 bases from V and 5 bases from J, the junction contained 6 bases not matched to a gene. In germline, CDR1 is WSHSY, CDR2 SAAADI. CDR3 in amino acids: CASTLAGVLDTQYF. The CDR3 nucleotides are TGCGCCAGCACCCTAGCGGGAGTATTAGATACGCAGTATTTT.

This chain joins TRBV2 and TRBJ1-6, with 10 bases lining up with TRBD1. J was trimmed by 7 bases and V by 7 bases; bases with no gene match: 10. This CDR3 spans 16 amino acids. Germline V CDR1 and CDR2: SNHLY, FYNNEI. Here the CDR3 DNA reads TGTGCCAGCATCCATGGGACAGGGGTGGGGAATTCACCCCTCCACTTT. Translated, it gives CASIHGTGVGNSPLHF.

The chain has TRBV30 and TRBJ1-2; TRBD1 is a possible D gene (6 bases). In germline, CDR1 is GTSNPN, CDR2 SVGIG (reference sequence). The V and J ends lost 2 bases and 8 bases respectively, with 18 bases between them. The CDR3 length is 14 residues. CDR3 protein: CAWSLPTGRTGYTF. CDR3 DNA: TGTGCCTGGAGTCTACCCACAGGGAGAACCGGCTACACCTTC.

The rearrangement uses TRBV27 and TRBJ2-2, with D hard to call. V gave up 3 bases and J gave up 7 bases, with 6 bases separating them. CDR3 length: 12 amino acids. CDR1 is MNHEY and CDR2 is SMNVEV in the germline V gene (reference sequence). Written as DNA, the CDR3 is TGTGCCAGCAGTTTCCCGGGCGGGGAGCTGTTTTTT. Translated, it gives CASSFPGGELFF.

The chain couples TRBV9 to TRBJ1-5, with D possibly TRBD1 on 5 matching bases. Trimming took off 4 bases at V and 0 bases at J, with 11 bases between the two ends. CDR3 length: 15 amino acids. Looked up from germline, CDR1 is SGDLS and CDR2 is YYNGEE. CDR3 in amino acids: CASSPSGNSNQPQHF. In DNA form, the CDR3 reads TGTGCCAGCAGCCCCTCAGGGAATAGCAATCAGCCCCAGCATTTT.

The chain is built from TRBV19 and TRBJ1-6; D remains ambiguous. Germline V gives CDR1 LNHDA, CDR2 SQIVND (reference sequence). CDR3 size: 13 residues. V was pared by 3 bases and J by 7 bases, with 7 bases between. In nucleotides, the CDR3 is TGTGCCAGTAGTATTCGCCAGAATTCACCCCTCCACTTT. Its translation: CASSIRQNSPLHF.

The chain joins TRBV5-1 to TRBJ1-6, with D uncertain. Trimming pared 5 bases from V and 0 bases from J, leaving 9 bases between. The germline V gene encodes CDR1 SGHRS and CDR2 YFSETQ. CDR3 length: 15 residues. CDR3 residues: CASRTASSYNSPLHF. CDR3 nucleotide sequence: TGCGCCAGCAGGACGGCTAGCTCCTATAATTCACCCCTCCACTTT.

The CDR3 loop reads CASSESRLAVHTGELFF. The CDR3 nucleotides are TGTGCCAGCAGTGAATCCCGACTAGCGGTTCACACCGGGGAGCTGTTTTTT. The chain is built from TRBV25-1 and TRBJ2-2; 9 bases agree with TRBD2. J gave up 3 bases and V 1 base, and 6 bases lay outside the gene matches. CDR3 length: 17 amino acids. Germline lookup yields CDR1 MGHDK and CDR2 SYGVNS.

This clone was detected once. One end of the junction fails to match germline, which may point to a read error. The V call is TRBV20-1, the J call TRBJ1-1; D is possibly TRBD1 (5 bases). Looked up from germline, CDR1 is DFQATT and CDR2 is SNEGSKA (reference sequence). There are 11 residues in the CDR3. The CDR3, as DNA: TGCAGTGCCAGAGGGGCAGATGAAGCTTTCTTT. Residues: CSARGADEAFF.

The V call is TRBV6-6, the J call TRBJ2-3; weak D call: TRBD2 (6 bases). The CDR3 runs to 14 residues. V lost 6 bases and J lost 2, with 12 bases in between. Germline V gene lookup returns CDR1 MNHNY and CDR2 SVGAGI (reference sequence). CDR3 sequence: CASRGGTSTDTQYF. The CDR3 nucleotides are TGTGCCAGCAGGGGCGGGACCTCCACAGATACGCAGTATTTT.

This clone was counted a single time. This rearrangement joins TRBV9 to TRBJ2-3; 8 bases match TRBD2. Trimming at V came to 3 bases and at J to 5 bases, leaving 14 bases not matched to a gene. Germline V gene data show CDR1 as SGDLS and CDR2 as YYNGEE. There are 17 residues in the CDR3. The CDR3 region has the DNA TGTGCCAGCAGCGGGTTATTTGGAGCGGGAGCACAAGATACGCAGTATTTT. Protein: CASSGLFGAGAQDTQYF.

The J gene is TRBJ1-1, the V gene TRBV9; D gene ambiguous. Per the germline V gene, CDR1 is SGDLS and CDR2 is YYNGEE. The CDR3 totals 14 residues. Trimming shortened V by 0 bases and J by 3 bases, and 9 bases separated the two germline ends. CDR3 loop: CASSVDSGYTEAFF. The CDR3, as DNA: TGTGCCAGCAGCGTAGACTCGGGTTACACTGAAGCTTTCTTT. Full variable domain (remainder filled in from reference TRBV9 and TRBJ1-1): DSGVTQTPKHLITATGQRVTLRCSPRSGDLSVYWYQQSLDQGLQFLIQYYNGEERAKGNILERFSAQQFPDLHSELNLSSLELGDSALYFCASSVDSGYTEAFFGQGTRLTVV.

The chain links TRBV4-3 to TRBJ1-1, with D perhaps matching TRBD1 (6 bases). The CDR3 has 15 residues. Trimming left V 1 base short and J 4 bases short, with 13 bases between. The germline gives CDR1 LGHNA, CDR2 YSLEER. The CDR3 DNA reads as TGCGCCAGCAGCCAAGCAGGGGCGCTTTTCACTGAAGCTTTCTTT. Translated, it gives CASSQAGALFTEAFF.

J is TRBJ2-1 and V is TRBV20-1, with 12 bases matching TRBD1. The CDR3 covers 15 residues. Germline V gene sequence: CDR1 DFQATT, CDR2 SNEGSKA (reference sequence). The junction had 5 bases not matched to a gene; V was cut back by 3 bases and J by 5 bases. CDR3: CSASWGQGANNEQFF. CDR3 DNA sequence: TGCAGTGCTAGTTGGGGACAGGGGGCAAACAATGAGCAGTTCTTC.

V and J are TRBV5-6 and TRBJ2-5; 7 bases align to TRBD1. In germline, CDR1 is SGHDT, CDR2 YYEEEE. The CDR3 sequence is 15 residues long. V lost 0 bases to trimming and J lost 5 bases; unmatched junction nucleotides: 7. CDR3 loop: CASSLATGAGETQYF. In DNA, the CDR3 is TGTGCCAGCAGCTTGGCTACAGGGGCTGGGGAGACCCAGTACTTC.

This sequence joins TRBV11-2 and TRBJ2-1, with D tentatively TRBD2 (6 bases). Between the trimmed V and J ends, which lost 1 base and 10 bases, there was a span of 11 bases. The germline CDR1 and CDR2 sequences are SGHAT and FQNNGV. This CDR3 region has 13 residues. CDR3 DNA: TGTGCCAGCAGCTTAGTTAGGCGGGGAGAGCAGTTCTTC. Encoded protein: CASSLVRRGEQFF.

The gene calls are TRBV4-2 and TRBJ1-1, with 7 nucleotides matching TRBD1. Unmatched junction bases numbered 6, after V lost 1 base and J lost 4 bases. Germline V gives CDR1 LGHNA, CDR2 YNFKEQ. This CDR3 is 15 amino acids long. CDR3 sequence reads: CASSQVYRGGTEAFF. In DNA form, the CDR3 reads TGTGCCAGCAGCCAAGTATACAGGGGCGGCACTGAAGCTTTCTTT.

The chain couples TRBV9 to TRBJ1-2; 7 nucleotides agree with TRBD1. Germline V gene sequence: CDR1 SGDLS, CDR2 YYNGEE. Germline trimming cut 0 bases from V and 8 bases from J; bases unmatched to any gene: 10. CDR3 length equals 15 residues. This CDR3 is CASSVEGGSLRGYTF. The DNA for the CDR3 is TGTGCCAGCAGCGTAGAAGGGGGCAGCTTGAGGGGCTACACCTTC.

The rearrangement links TRBV30 to TRBJ1-6, with D uncertain. V was trimmed by 2 bases and J by 7 bases, leaving 12 bases between them. Per germline, CDR1 GTSNPN and CDR2 SVGIG (reference sequence). The CDR3 is 14 amino acids. Here the CDR3 DNA reads TGTGCCTGGAGTCTCCCGCCCGAGAATTCACCCCTCCACTTT. It encodes CAWSLPPENSPLHF.

V is TRBV30 and J is TRBJ1-1; D is undetermined. The V gene lost 2 bases and the J gene lost 2 bases, with 18 bases spanning the gap. The germline CDR1 and CDR2 sequences are GTSNPN and SVGIG (reference sequence). The CDR3 runs to 16 residues. The chain's CDR3 is CAWSTGSGLTNTEAFF. The CDR3 region has the DNA TGTGCCTGGAGTACGGGGTCTGGATTGACTAACACTGAAGCTTTCTTT. Filled out from reference TRBV30 and TRBJ1-1, the complete variable domain reads SQTIHQWPATLVQPVGSPLSLECTVEGTSNPNLYWYRQAAGRGLQLLFYSVGIGQISSEVPQNLSASRPQDRQFILSSKKLLLSDSGFYLCAWSTGSGLTNTEAFFGQGTRLTVV.

The V call is TRBV4-3, the J call TRBJ1-1; the match to TRBD1 covers 8 bases. Germline V gene data show CDR1 as LGHNA and CDR2 as YSLEER. V lost 0 bases and J lost 7; bases outside the gene matches: 13. There are 17 residues in the CDR3. This chain's CDR3 is CASSQDVPTGGRGEAFF. The CDR3 region has the DNA TGCGCCAGCAGCCAAGATGTACCAACAGGGGGACGAGGTGAAGCTTTCTTT.

This chain connects TRBV27 to TRBJ2-5, with 11 nucleotides matching TRBD2. The CDR3 sequence is 16 residues long. V lost 5 bases to trimming and J lost 4 bases; unmatched junction nucleotides: 9. Looked up from germline, CDR1 is MNHEY and CDR2 is SMNVEV (reference sequence). The CDR3, as DNA: TGTGCCAGCAGTACACAAACCGGGACTAGCGGAGAGACCCAGTACTTC. Encoded protein: CASSTQTGTSGETQYF.